This TCR beta chain is drawn from a study of cytomegalovirus exposure and HLA in healthy donors. Regarding the study as a whole: Productive rates of about 87% or about 30% were seen for most TCR beta V segments in an earlier analysis. Among TCR beta chains of equal frequency, HLA-associated ones were more clonally expanded in a later analysis.

Germline CDR1 and CDR2: MNHEY and SVGAGI. V lost 5 bases and J lost 3, with 16 bases in between. CDR3 length equals 15 residues. PCR used 60 Vbeta primers and 13 Jbeta primers. Clones were sequenced by immunoSEQ multiplex PCR, and TCRdb holds only the in-frame ones, with some missing. Of 130,000 to 150,000 clones in the sample, roughly 77% were seen once. Concerning this clone: Its target is unknown.

Sequenced material: PBMCs. The chain recombines TRBV6-5 with TRBJ1-1, with D tentatively TRBD1 (5 bases). The origin of this receptor is a female donor in good health and CMV-seronegative. CDR3 DNA: TGTGCCAGCAGTCAGCCCCGGGGAGGGGACACTGAAGCTTTCTTT. It yields the protein CASSQPRGGDTEAFF.